This T cell receptor beta chain is drawn from a study of blood T cell repertoires in COVID-19. This clone appeared once. TCRdb keeps only in-frame clones here, not all; method: immunoSEQ multiplex PCR. This sample has approximately 240,000 clones, with roughly 84% found just once. V dropped 0 bases and J dropped 8 bases, with 20 bases sitting between them. The CDR3 consists of 16 residues. Per germline, CDR1 SGHRS and CDR2 YFSETQ. Sequenced: peripheral blood. This chain links TRBV5-1 with TRBJ1-2; D is possibly TRBD1 (5 bases). This receptor was taken from a woman aged 40 to 50 with active or convalescent COVID-19. CDR3 in amino acids: CASSLVKAGSGEGYTF. The CDR3 nucleotides read TGCGCCAGCAGCTTGGTTAAGGCAGGGTCGGGTGAGGGCTACACCTTC.